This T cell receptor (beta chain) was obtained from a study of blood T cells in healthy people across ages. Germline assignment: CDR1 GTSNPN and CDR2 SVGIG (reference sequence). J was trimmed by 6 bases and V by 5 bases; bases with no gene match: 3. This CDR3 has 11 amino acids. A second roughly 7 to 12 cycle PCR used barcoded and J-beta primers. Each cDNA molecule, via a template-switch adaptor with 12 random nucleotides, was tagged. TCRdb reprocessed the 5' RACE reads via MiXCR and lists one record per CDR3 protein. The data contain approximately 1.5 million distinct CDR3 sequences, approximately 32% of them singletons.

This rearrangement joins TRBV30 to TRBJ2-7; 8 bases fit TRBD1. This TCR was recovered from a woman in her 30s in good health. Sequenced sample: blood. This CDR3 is CAWQGAGEQYF. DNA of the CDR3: TGTGCCTGGCAGGGGGCGGGCGAGCAGTACTTC.